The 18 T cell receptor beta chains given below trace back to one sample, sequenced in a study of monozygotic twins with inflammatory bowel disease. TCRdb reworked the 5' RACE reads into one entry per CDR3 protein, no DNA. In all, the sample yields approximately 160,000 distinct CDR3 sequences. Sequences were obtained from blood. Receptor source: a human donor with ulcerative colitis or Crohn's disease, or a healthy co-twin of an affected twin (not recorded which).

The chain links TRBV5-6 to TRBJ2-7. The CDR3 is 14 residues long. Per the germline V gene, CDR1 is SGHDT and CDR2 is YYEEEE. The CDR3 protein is CASSPALGAYEQYF.

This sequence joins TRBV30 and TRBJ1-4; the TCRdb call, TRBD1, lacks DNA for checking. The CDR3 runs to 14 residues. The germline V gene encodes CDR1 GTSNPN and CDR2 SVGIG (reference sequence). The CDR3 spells CAWSGDRGNEKLFF.

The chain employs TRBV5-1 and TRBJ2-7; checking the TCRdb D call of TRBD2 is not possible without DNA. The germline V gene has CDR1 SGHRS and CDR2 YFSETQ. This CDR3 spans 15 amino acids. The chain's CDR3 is CASSFGWGALYEQYF.

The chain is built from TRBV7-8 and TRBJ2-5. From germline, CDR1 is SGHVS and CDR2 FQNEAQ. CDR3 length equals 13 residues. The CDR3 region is CASSLAGRETQYF.

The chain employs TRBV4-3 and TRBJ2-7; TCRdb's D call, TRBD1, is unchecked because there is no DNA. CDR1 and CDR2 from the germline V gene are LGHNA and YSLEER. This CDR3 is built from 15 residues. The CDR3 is CASSQDLPTGREQYF.

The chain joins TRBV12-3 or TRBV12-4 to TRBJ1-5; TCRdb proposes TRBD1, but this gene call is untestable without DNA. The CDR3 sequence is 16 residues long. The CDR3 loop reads CASSLGGQGTSVPQHF.

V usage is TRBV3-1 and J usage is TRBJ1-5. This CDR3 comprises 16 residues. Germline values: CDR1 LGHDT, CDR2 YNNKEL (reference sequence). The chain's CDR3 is CASSQGAGYSNQPQHF.

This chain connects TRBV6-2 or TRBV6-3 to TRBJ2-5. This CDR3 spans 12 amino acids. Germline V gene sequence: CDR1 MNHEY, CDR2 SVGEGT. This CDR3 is CASSYVGETQYF.

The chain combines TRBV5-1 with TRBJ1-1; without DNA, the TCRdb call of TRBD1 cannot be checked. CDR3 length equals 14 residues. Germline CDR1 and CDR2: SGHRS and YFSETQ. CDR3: CASSRLQGKGEAFF.

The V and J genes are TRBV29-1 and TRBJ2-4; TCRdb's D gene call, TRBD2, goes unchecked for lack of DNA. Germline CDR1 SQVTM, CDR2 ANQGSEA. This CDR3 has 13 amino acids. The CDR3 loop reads CSGANGRGNIQYF.

The CDR3 spells CAWTTHLRDREETQYF. This chain uses TRBV30 with TRBJ2-5; the D gene TCRdb calls, TRBD1, cannot be checked with no DNA. This CDR3 has 16 residues. Germline CDR1 reads GTSNPN; CDR2 reads SVGIG (reference sequence).

The CDR3 protein is CASSQELSNQPQHF. The chain has TRBV4-2 and TRBJ1-5. Germline V gene sequence: CDR1 LGHNA, CDR2 YNFKEQ. The CDR3 sequence is 14 residues long.

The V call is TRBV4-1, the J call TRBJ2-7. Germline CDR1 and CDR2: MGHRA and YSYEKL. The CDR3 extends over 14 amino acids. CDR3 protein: CASSQGDFNYEQYF.

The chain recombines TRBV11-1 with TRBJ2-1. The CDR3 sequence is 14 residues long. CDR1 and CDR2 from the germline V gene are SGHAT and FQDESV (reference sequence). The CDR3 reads CASSLAVRHNEQFF.

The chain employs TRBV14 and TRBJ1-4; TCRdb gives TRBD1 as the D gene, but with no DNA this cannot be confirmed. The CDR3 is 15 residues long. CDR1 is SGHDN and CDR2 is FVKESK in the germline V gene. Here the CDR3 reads CASSPQGQPREKLFF.

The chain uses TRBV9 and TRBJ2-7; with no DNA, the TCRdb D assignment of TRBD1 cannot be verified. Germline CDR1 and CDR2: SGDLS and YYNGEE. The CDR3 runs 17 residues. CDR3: CASSASEGVAPPYEQYF.

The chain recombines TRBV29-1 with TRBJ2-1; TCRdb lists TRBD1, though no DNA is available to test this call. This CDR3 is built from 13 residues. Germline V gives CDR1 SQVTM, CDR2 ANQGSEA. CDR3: CSGGGLKYNEQFF.

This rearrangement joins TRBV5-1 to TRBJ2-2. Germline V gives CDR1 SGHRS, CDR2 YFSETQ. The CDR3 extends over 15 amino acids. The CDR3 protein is CASSFHTTNTGELFF. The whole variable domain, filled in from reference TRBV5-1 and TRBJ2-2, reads KAGVTQTPRYLIKTRGQQVTLSCSPISGHRSVSWYQQTPGQGLQFLFEYFSETQRNKGNFPGRFSGRQFSNSRSEMNVSTLELGDSALYLCASSFHTTNTGELFFGEGSRLTVL.